This TCR beta chain is from a study of blood T cell repertoires in COVID-19. Background on the study: Sites across the United States, Italy and Spain contributed samples from acute and convalescent COVID-19.

Under the authors' procedure: For nucleated cells, counts were estimated from reference gene primer amplification. The assay was immunoSEQ multiplex PCR, and TCRdb's table has in-frame clones only and misses some. The DNA was the basis for D and trimming; V, J and clone size are from that table. The sample yields fewer than 30,000 clones, about 90% seen once. In germline, CDR1 is SGHVS, CDR2 FNYEAQ. The V gene end was trimmed by 5 bases and the J gene end by 0 bases; junction bases not matched to a gene: 11. The CDR3 runs to 18 residues. The clonotype comes from a human donor in a cohort sampled during active COVID-19. The sequencing input was peripheral blood. The chain employs TRBV7-6 and TRBJ2-2, with 8 bases aligning to TRBD2. CDR3 in DNA: TGTGCCAGCAGCCTCGGGGTAGCGGGGCCGACGAACACCGGGGAGCTGTTTTTT. Its translation is CASSLGVAGPTNTGELFF.